This T cell receptor (beta chain) was observed in a study of blood T cell repertoires in COVID-19. Study as a whole: T cells, B-cell-depleted T cells, or PBMCs provided the cDNA or gDNA that served as material.

Authors' analysis steps: Estimation of nucleated cell counts relied on the amplification of reference gene primers. Profiling relied on immunoSEQ multiplex PCR, and the TCRdb table lists in-frame clones only, not all of them. V and J calls and clone size are as listed in that table; D and trimming were resolved from the DNA. The table includes around 260,000 clones, 88% detected once. Germline CDR1 SGDLS, CDR2 YYNGEE. The CDR3 is 14 residues long. J gave up 6 bases and V 0 bases, and 1 base lay outside the gene matches. This rearrangement joins TRBV9 to TRBJ1-4, with 8 bases aligning to TRBD1. The sequence was collected from a man aged 55 to 70 who had recovered from COVID-19. Sequencing was carried out using peripheral blood. This CDR3 reads CASSVETGDEKLFF. DNA of the CDR3: TGTGCCAGCAGCGTAGAGACAGGGGATGAAAAACTGTTTTTT.